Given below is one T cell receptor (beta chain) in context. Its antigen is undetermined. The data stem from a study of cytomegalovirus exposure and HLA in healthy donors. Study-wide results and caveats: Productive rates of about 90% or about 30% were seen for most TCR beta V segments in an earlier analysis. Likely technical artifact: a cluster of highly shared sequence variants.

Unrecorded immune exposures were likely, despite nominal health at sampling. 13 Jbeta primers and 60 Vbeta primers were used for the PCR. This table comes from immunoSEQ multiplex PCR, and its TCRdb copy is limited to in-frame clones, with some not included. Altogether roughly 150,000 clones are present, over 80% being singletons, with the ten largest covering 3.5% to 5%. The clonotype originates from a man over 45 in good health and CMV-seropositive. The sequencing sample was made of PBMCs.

CDR3 in amino acids: CASSQSKQTTGNTIYF. CDR3 coding DNA: TGCGCCAGCAGTCAATCTAAACAGACGACTGGAAACACCATATATTTT. The chain joins TRBV23-1 to TRBJ1-3; D unresolved. TRBV23-1 carries the ORF label, with uncertain function. V dropped 0 bases and J dropped 2 bases, with 11 bases sitting between them. This CDR3 is built from 16 residues.